These T cell receptor beta chains were read from a single sample in a study of blood T cell repertoires in COVID-19. Clones were read by immunoSEQ multiplex PCR, and TCRdb kept only the in-frame ones, dropping some. The sample carries under 90,000 clones, 91% recorded once. The sample consisted of peripheral blood. Receptors originate from a man between 35 and 55 years old with COVID-19, enrolled during active disease. Each CDR3 is given without its conserved first and last residue. The order of the fields is D gene, V gene, clone size, J gene, CDR3 protein. The D gene is left open where the match is weak. The size of a clone is reported for some rows only, either as once, few or many, or as a class for expanded clones.

d_call: TRBD1
v_call: TRBV29-1
clone_size: NA
j_call: TRBJ2-7
cdr3_aa: SVEDDRVGEQY

d_call: TRBD1
v_call: TRBV18
clone_size: NA
j_call: TRBJ2-3
cdr3_aa: ASSPAGTGADTQY

d_call: NA
v_call: TRBV6-1
clone_size: NA
j_call: TRBJ1-5
cdr3_aa: ASSDRGVGQPQH

d_call: NA
v_call: TRBV5-4
clone_size: NA
j_call: TRBJ2-6
cdr3_aa: ASSLSAGAGANVLT

d_call: TRBD2
v_call: TRBV5-1
clone_size: NA
j_call: TRBJ2-2
cdr3_aa: ASSVAGGSNTGELF

d_call: NA
v_call: TRBV27
clone_size: NA
j_call: TRBJ2-7
cdr3_aa: ASIRLGSSEQY

d_call: NA
v_call: TRBV5-1
clone_size: once
j_call: TRBJ2-5
cdr3_aa: ASSLGVQNEETQY

d_call: TRBD1
v_call: TRBV4-1
clone_size: once
j_call: TRBJ2-7
cdr3_aa: ASSQELGTAAYEQY

d_call: NA
v_call: TRBV6-2/TRBV6-3
clone_size: once
j_call: TRBJ2-3
cdr3_aa: ASSYSIQPRSSVRLGDTQY

d_call: TRBD1
v_call: TRBV2
clone_size: once
j_call: TRBJ2-7
cdr3_aa: ASSEQGAYEQY

d_call: TRBD1
v_call: TRBV29-1
clone_size: NA
j_call: TRBJ1-1
cdr3_aa: SVAGDRGGGTEAF

d_call: NA
v_call: TRBV30
clone_size: NA
j_call: TRBJ2-7
cdr3_aa: AWIRGYEQY

d_call: TRBD1
v_call: TRBV27
clone_size: NA
j_call: TRBJ1-2
cdr3_aa: ASSSGGNGYT

d_call: NA
v_call: TRBV6-5
clone_size: NA
j_call: TRBJ1-5
cdr3_aa: ASSSRGFNQPQH

d_call: TRBD2
v_call: TRBV13
clone_size: NA
j_call: TRBJ2-7
cdr3_aa: ASSPIVLAGAKSYEQY

d_call: TRBD2
v_call: TRBV5-5
clone_size: NA
j_call: TRBJ2-3
cdr3_aa: ASSRGTRGDTQY

d_call: TRBD2
v_call: TRBV29-1
clone_size: NA
j_call: TRBJ2-5
cdr3_aa: SVRSGEETQY

d_call: TRBD1
v_call: TRBV7-9
clone_size: NA
j_call: TRBJ1-5
cdr3_aa: ASSFGQGSNQPQH

d_call: NA
v_call: TRBV15
clone_size: NA
j_call: TRBJ2-3
cdr3_aa: ATSRETGSSTDTQY

d_call: TRBD2
v_call: TRBV4-2
clone_size: NA
j_call: TRBJ2-5
cdr3_aa: ASSQERGLAGQETQY

d_call: TRBD1
v_call: TRBV5-6
clone_size: few
j_call: TRBJ1-2
cdr3_aa: ASSLVEGTGSA

d_call: NA
v_call: TRBV9
clone_size: NA
j_call: TRBJ1-4
cdr3_aa: ASSIQGGGEKLF

d_call: NA
v_call: TRBV18
clone_size: NA
j_call: TRBJ2-2
cdr3_aa: ASSLSILSGAGELF

d_call: TRBD1
v_call: TRBV6-5
clone_size: NA
j_call: TRBJ1-2
cdr3_aa: ASSAQGNYGYT

d_call: NA
v_call: TRBV2
clone_size: NA
j_call: TRBJ2-3
cdr3_aa: ASSQGLPTDTQY

d_call: TRBD1
v_call: TRBV28
clone_size: NA
j_call: TRBJ1-2
cdr3_aa: ASSRPGRSTGQDTGGYT

d_call: TRBD1
v_call: TRBV5-1
clone_size: NA
j_call: TRBJ2-3
cdr3_aa: ASSLGDRDRDTQY

d_call: NA
v_call: TRBV19
clone_size: NA
j_call: TRBJ2-7
cdr3_aa: ASSRLVSAIEQY